These T cell receptor beta chains were read from a single sample in a study of blood T cell repertoires in COVID-19. Profiling relied on immunoSEQ multiplex PCR, and the TCRdb table lists in-frame clones only, not all of them. The sample holds about 35,000 clones, around 80% seen once. Sequencing was done on a sample of peripheral blood. These receptors were taken from a man aged 80 or over with active or convalescent COVID-19. CDR3s include the opening cysteine and the closing phenylalanine or tryptophan. D genes are given only for firm matches. Expanded clones get a size class; other rows say once, few or many, or leave the size out.

v_gene: TRBV28
j_gene: TRBJ2-1
d_gene: NA
abundance: NA
CDR3aa: CASSHYNEQFF
CDR3nt: TGTGCCAGCAGTCACTACAATGAGCAGTTCTTC

v_gene: TRBV13
j_gene: TRBJ1-1
d_gene: NA
abundance: NA
CDR3aa: CASSDRQSMNTEAFF
CDR3nt: TGTGCCAGCAGCGATCGACAGAGTATGAACACTGAAGCTTTCTTT

v_gene: TRBV28
j_gene: TRBJ2-3
d_gene: NA
abundance: NA
CDR3aa: CASSLALASADTQYF
CDR3nt: TGTGCCAGCAGTTTAGCTCTAGCATCAGCAGATACGCAGTATTTT

v_gene: TRBV7-2
j_gene: TRBJ1-3
d_gene: NA
abundance: NA
CDR3aa: CASSEQYSGNTIYF
CDR3nt: TGTGCCAGCAGCGAACAGTACTCTGGAAACACCATATATTTT

v_gene: TRBV7-2
j_gene: TRBJ2-5
d_gene: TRBD1
abundance: NA
CDR3aa: CASSPSGTAQETQYF
CDR3nt: TGTGCCAGCAGCCCCTCCGGGACAGCACAAGAGACCCAGTACTTC

v_gene: TRBV9
j_gene: TRBJ1-6
d_gene: NA
abundance: NA
CDR3aa: CASSVALAAAARESPLHF
CDR3nt: TGTGCCAGCAGCGTAGCTCTGGCCGCGGCCGCCCGGGAATCACCCCTCCACTTT

v_gene: TRBV13
j_gene: TRBJ2-7
d_gene: TRBD1
abundance: NA
CDR3aa: CASSLLTGGEQYF
CDR3nt: TGTGCCAGCAGCTTATTAACAGGGGGCGAGCAGTACTTC

v_gene: TRBV9
j_gene: TRBJ1-2
d_gene: TRBD1
abundance: NA
CDR3aa: CASSVEGGDGYTF
CDR3nt: TGTGCCAGCAGCGTAGAAGGGGGCGATGGCTACACCTTC

v_gene: TRBV19
j_gene: TRBJ1-1
d_gene: NA
abundance: few
CDR3aa: CASSMRIGTEAFF
CDR3nt: TGTGCCAGTAGTATGAGGATAGGCACTGAAGCTTTCTTT

v_gene: TRBV9
j_gene: TRBJ1-2
d_gene: TRBD1
abundance: NA
CDR3aa: CASSVGGTGEGYTF
CDR3nt: TGTGCCAGCAGCGTAGGGGGGACAGGGGAGGGCTACACCTTC

v_gene: TRBV30
j_gene: TRBJ1-3
d_gene: NA
abundance: once
CDR3aa: CAWSDGTLGNTIYF
CDR3nt: TGTGCCTGGAGTGACGGTACCCTCGGAAACACCATATATTTT

v_gene: TRBV28
j_gene: TRBJ2-1
d_gene: TRBD2
abundance: NA
CDR3aa: CASSFRLAGANEQFF
CDR3nt: TGTGCCAGCAGTTTCCGACTAGCGGGAGCCAATGAGCAGTTCTTC

v_gene: TRBV12-5
j_gene: TRBJ1-5
d_gene: TRBD1
abundance: NA
CDR3aa: CASGLVGGRAGGDGSQPQHF
CDR3nt: TGTGCTAGTGGTTTGGTGGGTGGCAGGGCAGGGGGAGATGGGAGTCAGCCCCAGCATTTT

v_gene: TRBV11-2
j_gene: TRBJ2-7
d_gene: NA
abundance: NA
CDR3aa: CASSLTQGTHEQYF
CDR3nt: TGTGCCAGCAGCCTTACACAGGGTACCCACGAGCAGTACTTC

v_gene: TRBV7-3
j_gene: TRBJ2-3
d_gene: NA
abundance: NA
CDR3aa: CASSLSPRVDTQYF
CDR3nt: TGTGCCAGCAGCTTAAGTCCCAGGGTAGATACGCAGTATTTT

v_gene: TRBV30
j_gene: TRBJ1-2
d_gene: TRBD1
abundance: NA
CDR3aa: CAWSVVGQGADGYTF
CDR3nt: TGTGCCTGGAGTGTGGTGGGACAGGGGGCAGATGGCTACACCTTC

v_gene: TRBV24-1
j_gene: TRBJ2-2
d_gene: NA
abundance: NA
CDR3aa: CATSDLSGPGELFF
CDR3nt: TGTGCCACCAGTGATTTGTCAGGTCCTGGGGAGCTGTTTTTT

v_gene: TRBV6-5
j_gene: TRBJ2-3
d_gene: TRBD2
abundance: NA
CDR3aa: CASSYGGRADTQYF
CDR3nt: TGTGCCAGCAGTTACGGCGGGAGGGCCGATACGCAGTATTTT

v_gene: TRBV7-9
j_gene: TRBJ1-1
d_gene: NA
abundance: NA
CDR3aa: CASSLEGGTEAFF
CDR3nt: TGTGCCAGCAGCTTAGAAGGGGGCACTGAAGCTTTCTTT

v_gene: TRBV3-1/TRBV3-2
j_gene: TRBJ1-6
d_gene: TRBD1
abundance: NA
CDR3aa: CASSQHTGDGSPLHF
CDR3nt: TGTGCCAGCAGCCAACATACAGGGGATGGCTCACCCCTCCACTTT

v_gene: TRBV7-2
j_gene: TRBJ2-7
d_gene: TRBD1
abundance: NA
CDR3aa: CASSYDRGKVEQYF
CDR3nt: TGTGCCAGCAGCTACGACAGGGGAAAAGTCGAGCAGTACTTC

v_gene: TRBV20-1
j_gene: TRBJ1-6
d_gene: NA
abundance: NA
CDR3aa: CSARDQGTLHF
CDR3nt: TGCAGTGCTAGAGATCAGGGTACCCTCCACTTT

v_gene: TRBV11-2
j_gene: TRBJ2-3
d_gene: TRBD2
abundance: NA
CDR3aa: CASSLDLSGRETDTQYF
CDR3nt: TGTGCCAGCAGCTTAGATCTCAGCGGGAGAGAAACAGATACGCAGTATTTT

v_gene: TRBV5-1
j_gene: TRBJ1-3
d_gene: NA
abundance: NA
CDR3aa: CASSLDLQPSSGNTIYF
CDR3nt: TGCGCCAGCAGCTTGGATCTTCAGCCTAGCTCTGGAAACACCATATATTTT

v_gene: TRBV13
j_gene: TRBJ2-7
d_gene: TRBD1
abundance: once
CDR3aa: CASSSAPGQKNYEQYF
CDR3nt: TGTGCCAGCAGCTCGGCCCCGGGACAGAAAAATTACGAGCAGTACTTC

v_gene: TRBV9
j_gene: TRBJ2-6
d_gene: NA
abundance: few
CDR3aa: CASSVGGKGANVLTF
CDR3nt: TGTGCCAGCAGCGTAGGGGGCAAGGGGGCCAACGTCCTGACTTTC

v_gene: TRBV30
j_gene: TRBJ1-2
d_gene: TRBD1
abundance: NA
CDR3aa: CAEGQVDGYTF
CDR3nt: TGTGCGGAAGGACAGGTCGATGGCTACACCTTC

v_gene: TRBV7-9
j_gene: TRBJ1-5
d_gene: NA
abundance: NA
CDR3aa: CASSLEAGNQPQHF
CDR3nt: TGTGCCAGCAGCTTAGAGGCGGGAAATCAGCCCCAGCATTTT

v_gene: TRBV20-1
j_gene: TRBJ1-3
d_gene: TRBD1
abundance: NA
CDR3aa: CSASGPRDSNDSGNTIYF
CDR3nt: TGCAGTGCTAGTGGCCCCCGGGACAGCAATGACTCTGGAAACACCATATATTTT

v_gene: TRBV6-5
j_gene: TRBJ1-5
d_gene: NA
abundance: NA
CDR3aa: CASGLSLAHQPQHF
CDR3nt: TGTGCCAGCGGCCTGTCCTTGGCCCATCAGCCCCAGCATTTT

v_gene: TRBV7-9
j_gene: TRBJ2-1
d_gene: NA
abundance: NA
CDR3aa: CASSLSGDEQFF
CDR3nt: TGTGCCAGCAGCCTTAGCGGTGATGAGCAGTTCTTC

v_gene: TRBV28
j_gene: TRBJ1-5
d_gene: NA
abundance: NA
CDR3aa: CAIEGGNQPQHF
CDR3nt: TGTGCCATCGAGGGAGGCAATCAGCCCCAGCATTTT

v_gene: TRBV27
j_gene: TRBJ1-3
d_gene: NA
abundance: NA
CDR3aa: CASSSGRAGNTIYF
CDR3nt: TGTGCCAGCAGTTCTGGCAGGGCTGGAAACACCATATATTTT

v_gene: TRBV7-6
j_gene: TRBJ2-1
d_gene: TRBD2
abundance: many
CDR3aa: CASSLGRPGAGGPVDEQFF
CDR3nt: TGTGCCAGCAGCTTAGGGAGGCCAGGAGCGGGAGGGCCCGTAGATGAGCAGTTCTTC

v_gene: TRBV19
j_gene: TRBJ2-7
d_gene: NA
abundance: NA
CDR3aa: CASSIVPGKVDEQYF
CDR3nt: TGTGCCAGTAGTATAGTCCCGGGGAAGGTCGACGAGCAGTACTTC

v_gene: TRBV19
j_gene: TRBJ2-7
d_gene: NA
abundance: NA
CDR3aa: CASSLAGQGYYEQYF
CDR3nt: TGTGCCAGTAGTCTAGCGGGACAGGGTTACTACGAGCAGTACTTC

v_gene: TRBV6-5
j_gene: TRBJ2-7
d_gene: TRBD1
abundance: NA
CDR3aa: CASRWGQGNHEQYF
CDR3nt: TGTGCCAGCAGGTGGGGACAGGGGAACCACGAGCAGTACTTC

v_gene: TRBV5-5
j_gene: TRBJ2-7
d_gene: TRBD1
abundance: once
CDR3aa: CASSSPGTGGSYEQYF
CDR3nt: TGTGCCAGCAGCTCCCCCGGGACAGGGGGCTCCTACGAGCAGTACTTC

v_gene: TRBV19
j_gene: TRBJ2-5
d_gene: NA
abundance: NA
CDR3aa: CASSWGDQETQYF
CDR3nt: TGTGCCAGTAGTTGGGGGGACCAAGAGACCCAGTACTTC

v_gene: TRBV28
j_gene: TRBJ2-1
d_gene: NA
abundance: few
CDR3aa: CASRTSGELTYNEQFF
CDR3nt: TGTGCCAGCAGAACCTCAGGGGAACTAACCTACAATGAGCAGTTCTTC

v_gene: TRBV30
j_gene: TRBJ1-3
d_gene: TRBD1
abundance: NA
CDR3aa: CAWTTGDANTIYF
CDR3nt: TGTGCCTGGACAACAGGGGATGCAAACACCATATATTTT

v_gene: TRBV11-3
j_gene: TRBJ2-1
d_gene: NA
abundance: few
CDR3aa: CASSFGGPNEQFF
CDR3nt: TGTGCCAGCAGCTTCGGGGGTCCCAATGAGCAGTTCTTC

v_gene: TRBV2
j_gene: TRBJ2-2
d_gene: TRBD2
abundance: once
CDR3aa: CASKIAGEPTGELFF
CDR3nt: TGTGCCAGCAAAATAGCGGGAGAACCCACCGGGGAGCTGTTTTTT

v_gene: TRBV5-4
j_gene: TRBJ2-1
d_gene: NA
abundance: NA
CDR3aa: CASSLEWGPYNEQFF
CDR3nt: TGTGCCAGCAGCTTGGAGTGGGGGCCCTACAATGAGCAGTTCTTC

v_gene: TRBV4-3
j_gene: TRBJ1-2
d_gene: TRBD1
abundance: NA
CDR3aa: CASSQEYATGPDQGYTF
CDR3nt: TGCGCCAGCAGCCAAGAATACGCGACAGGGCCTGATCAAGGCTACACCTTC

v_gene: TRBV2
j_gene: TRBJ2-7
d_gene: NA
abundance: NA
CDR3aa: CASSEGETGPYEQYF
CDR3nt: TGTGCCAGCAGTGAGGGTGAAACAGGGCCCTACGAGCAGTACTTC

v_gene: TRBV27
j_gene: TRBJ1-2
d_gene: NA
abundance: NA
CDR3aa: CASSLGGTYLNYGYTF
CDR3nt: TGTGCCAGCAGTTTAGGGGGGACGTACCTAAACTATGGCTACACCTTC

v_gene: TRBV2
j_gene: TRBJ2-1
d_gene: TRBD2
abundance: NA
CDR3aa: CASSDLGRVYNEQFF
CDR3nt: TGTGCCAGCAGTGATTTGGGGAGGGTCTACAATGAGCAGTTCTTC

v_gene: TRBV6-6
j_gene: TRBJ1-6
d_gene: NA
abundance: few
CDR3aa: CASLPTRLINSPLHF
CDR3nt: TGTGCCAGCCTACCCACGCGACTCATTAATTCACCCCTCCACTTT

v_gene: TRBV6-5
j_gene: TRBJ2-7
d_gene: TRBD1
abundance: NA
CDR3aa: CASSYSLGQAQDEQYF
CDR3nt: TGTGCCAGCAGTTACTCGTTGGGACAGGCACAGGACGAGCAGTACTTC